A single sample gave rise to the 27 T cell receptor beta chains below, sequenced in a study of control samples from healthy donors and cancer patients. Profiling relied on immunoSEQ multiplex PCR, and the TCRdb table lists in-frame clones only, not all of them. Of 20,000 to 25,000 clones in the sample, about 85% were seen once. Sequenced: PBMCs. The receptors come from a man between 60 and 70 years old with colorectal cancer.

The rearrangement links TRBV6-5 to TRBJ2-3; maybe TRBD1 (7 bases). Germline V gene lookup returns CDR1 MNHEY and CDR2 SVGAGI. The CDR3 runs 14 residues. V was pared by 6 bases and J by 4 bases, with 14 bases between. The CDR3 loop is CASRRQGGADTQYF. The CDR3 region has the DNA TGTGCCAGCAGAAGACAGGGAGGCGCAGATACGCAGTATTTT.

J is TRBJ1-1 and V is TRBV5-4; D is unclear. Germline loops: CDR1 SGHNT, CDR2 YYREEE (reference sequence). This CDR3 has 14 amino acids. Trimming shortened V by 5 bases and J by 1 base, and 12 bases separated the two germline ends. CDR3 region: CASRRESGNTEAFF. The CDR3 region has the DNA TGTGCCAGCAGGCGTGAGTCGGGGAACACTGAAGCTTTCTTT.

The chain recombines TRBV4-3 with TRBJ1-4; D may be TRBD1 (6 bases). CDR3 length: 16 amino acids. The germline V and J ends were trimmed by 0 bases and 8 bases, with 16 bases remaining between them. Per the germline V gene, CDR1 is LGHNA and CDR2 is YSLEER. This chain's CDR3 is CASSQEGARGWEKLFF. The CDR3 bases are TGCGCCAGCAGCCAAGAGGGAGCCAGGGGATGGGAAAAACTGTTTTTT.

The CDR3: CASGRPNYGYTF. The CDR3, as DNA: TGTGCCAGCGGCCGTCCGAACTATGGCTACACCTTC. This sequence joins TRBV2 and TRBJ1-2; D is ambiguous. Germline V CDR1 and CDR2: SNHLY, FYNNEI. V was cut by 8 bases and J by 2 bases, with 9 bases left in between. The CDR3 has 12 residues.

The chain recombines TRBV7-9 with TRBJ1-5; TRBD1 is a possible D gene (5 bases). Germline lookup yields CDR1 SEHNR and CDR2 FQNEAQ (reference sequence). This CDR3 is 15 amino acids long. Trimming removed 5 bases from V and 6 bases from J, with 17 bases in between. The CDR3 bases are TGTGCCAGCAGCCCTGGGACTTCTGAGTTTCAGCCCCAGCATTTT. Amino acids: CASSPGTSEFQPQHF.

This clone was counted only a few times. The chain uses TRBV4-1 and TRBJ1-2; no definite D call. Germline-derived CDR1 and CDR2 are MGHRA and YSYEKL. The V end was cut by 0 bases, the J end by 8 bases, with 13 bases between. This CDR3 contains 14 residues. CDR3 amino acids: CASSQEGGVLGYTF. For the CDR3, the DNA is TGCGCCAGCAGCCAAGAAGGCGGCGTTTTGGGCTACACCTTC.

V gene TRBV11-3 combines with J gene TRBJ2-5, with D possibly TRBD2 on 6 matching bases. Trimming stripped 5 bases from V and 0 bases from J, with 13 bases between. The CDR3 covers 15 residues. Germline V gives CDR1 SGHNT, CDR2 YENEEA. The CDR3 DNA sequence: TGTGCCAGCAGCCCCGGGAGAAGAAACCAAGAGACCCAGTACTTC. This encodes CASSPGRRNQETQYF. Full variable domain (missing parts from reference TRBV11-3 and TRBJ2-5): EAGVVQSPRYKIIEKKQPVAFWCNPISGHNTLYWYLQNLGQGPELLIRYENEEAVDDSQLPKDRFSAERLKGVDSTLKIQPAELGDSAVYLCASSPGRRNQETQYFGPGTRLLVL.

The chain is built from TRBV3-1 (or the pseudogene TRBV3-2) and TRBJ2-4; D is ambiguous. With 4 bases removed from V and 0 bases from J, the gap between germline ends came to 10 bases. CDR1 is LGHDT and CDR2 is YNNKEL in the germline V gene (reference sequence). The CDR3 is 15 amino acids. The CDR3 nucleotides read TGTGCCAGCAGCCCCCTATATCTAGCCAAAAACATTCAGTACTTC. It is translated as CASSPLYLAKNIQYF.

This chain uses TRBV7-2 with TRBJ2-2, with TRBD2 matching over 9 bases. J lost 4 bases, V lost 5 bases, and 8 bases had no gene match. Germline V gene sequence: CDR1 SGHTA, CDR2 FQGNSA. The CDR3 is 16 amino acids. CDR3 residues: CASSDRLAGITGELFF. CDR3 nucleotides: TGTGCCAGCAGCGACAGGCTAGCGGGAATCACCGGGGAGCTGTTTTTT.

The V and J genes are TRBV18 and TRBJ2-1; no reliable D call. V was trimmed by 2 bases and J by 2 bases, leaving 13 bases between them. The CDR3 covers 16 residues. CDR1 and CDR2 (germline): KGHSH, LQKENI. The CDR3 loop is CASSPFSGSAYNEQFF. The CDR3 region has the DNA TGTGCCAGCTCACCATTCTCTGGTTCGGCCTACAATGAGCAGTTCTTC.

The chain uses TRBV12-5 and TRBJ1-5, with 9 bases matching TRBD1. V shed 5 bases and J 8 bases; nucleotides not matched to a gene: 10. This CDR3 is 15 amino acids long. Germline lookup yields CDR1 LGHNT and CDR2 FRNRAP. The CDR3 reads CASGTTGTGREPQHF. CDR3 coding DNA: TGTGCTAGTGGTACAACCGGGACAGGGAGGGAGCCCCAGCATTTT.

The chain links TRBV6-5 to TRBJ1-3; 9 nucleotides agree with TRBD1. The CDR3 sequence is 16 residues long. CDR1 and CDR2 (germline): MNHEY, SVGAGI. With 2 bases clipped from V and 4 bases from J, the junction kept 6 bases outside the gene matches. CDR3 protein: CASSYAGTGRGNTIYF. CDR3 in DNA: TGTGCCAGCAGTTACGCCGGGACAGGGAGAGGAAACACCATATATTTT.

The CDR3 loop is CASSYGTTGWEQYF. The CDR3 DNA is TGCGCCAGCAGCTATGGGACGACAGGCTGGGAGCAGTACTTC. The V gene is TRBV5-1, the J gene TRBJ2-7; D is perhaps TRBD1 (6 bases). The V end lost 3 bases, the J end lost 7 bases, and 17 bases lay between the germline ends. The CDR3 is 14 residues long. The V gene's germline CDR1 is SGHRS and CDR2 YFSETQ.

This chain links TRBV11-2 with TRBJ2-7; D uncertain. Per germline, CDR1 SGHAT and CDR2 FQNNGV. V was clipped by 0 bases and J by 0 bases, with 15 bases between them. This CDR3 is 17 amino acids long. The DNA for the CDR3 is TGTGCCAGCAGCTTAGATTGGCCAAGAAACAGCTCCTACGAGCAGTACGTC. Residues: CASSLDWPRNSSYEQYV.

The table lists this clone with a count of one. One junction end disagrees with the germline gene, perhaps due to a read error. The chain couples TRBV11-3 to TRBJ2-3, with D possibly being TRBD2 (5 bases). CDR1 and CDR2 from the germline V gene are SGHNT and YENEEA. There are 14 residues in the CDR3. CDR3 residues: CASSQAVGQRYAVF. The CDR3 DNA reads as TGTGCCAGCAGCCAAGCGGTCGGCCAGAGATACGCAGTATTT. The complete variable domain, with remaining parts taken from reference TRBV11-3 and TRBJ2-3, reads EAGVVQSPRYKIIEKKQPVAFWCNPISGHNTLYWYLQNLGQGPELLIRYENEEAVDDSQLPKDRFSAERLKGVDSTLKIQPAELGDSAVYLCASSQAVGQRYAVFGPGTRLTVL.

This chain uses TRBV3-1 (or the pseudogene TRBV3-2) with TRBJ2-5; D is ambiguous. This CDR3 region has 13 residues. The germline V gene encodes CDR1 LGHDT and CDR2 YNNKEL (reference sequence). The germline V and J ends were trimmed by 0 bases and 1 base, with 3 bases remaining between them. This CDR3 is CASSQESQETQYF. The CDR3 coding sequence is TGTGCCAGCAGCCAAGAAAGCCAAGAGACCCAGTACTTC.

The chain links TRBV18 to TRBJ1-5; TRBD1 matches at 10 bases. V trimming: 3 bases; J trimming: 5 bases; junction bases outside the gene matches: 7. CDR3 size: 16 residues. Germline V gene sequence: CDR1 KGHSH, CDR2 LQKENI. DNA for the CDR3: TGTGCCAGCTCACCTGGGACAGGGGCTCGGGATCAGCCCCAGCATTTT. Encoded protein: CASSPGTGARDQPQHF.

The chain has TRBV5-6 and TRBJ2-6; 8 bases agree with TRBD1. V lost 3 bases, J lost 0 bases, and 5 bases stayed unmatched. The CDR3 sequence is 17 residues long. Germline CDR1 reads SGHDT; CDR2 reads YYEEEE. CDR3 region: CASSWGDRNSGANVLTF. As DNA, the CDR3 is TGTGCCAGCAGCTGGGGGGACAGGAACTCTGGGGCCAACGTCCTGACTTTC. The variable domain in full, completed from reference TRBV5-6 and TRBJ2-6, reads DAGVTQSPTHLIKTRGQQVTLRCSPKSGHDTVSWYQQALGQGPQFIFQYYEEEERQRGNFPDRFSGHQFPNYSSELNVNALLLGDSALYLCASSWGDRNSGANVLTFGAGSRLTVL.

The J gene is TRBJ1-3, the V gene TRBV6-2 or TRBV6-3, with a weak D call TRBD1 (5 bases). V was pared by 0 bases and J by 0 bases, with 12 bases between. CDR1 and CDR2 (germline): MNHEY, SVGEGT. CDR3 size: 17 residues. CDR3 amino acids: CASSYSRQTSSGNTIYF. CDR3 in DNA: TGTGCCAGCAGTTACTCAAGACAGACGAGCTCTGGAAACACCATATATTTT.

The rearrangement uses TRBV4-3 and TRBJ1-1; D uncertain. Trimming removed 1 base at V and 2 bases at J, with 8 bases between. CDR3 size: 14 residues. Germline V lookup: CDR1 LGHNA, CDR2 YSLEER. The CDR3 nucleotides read TGCGCCAGCAGCCAAGCGGCGGTAAACACTGAAGCTTTCTTT. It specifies CASSQAAVNTEAFF.

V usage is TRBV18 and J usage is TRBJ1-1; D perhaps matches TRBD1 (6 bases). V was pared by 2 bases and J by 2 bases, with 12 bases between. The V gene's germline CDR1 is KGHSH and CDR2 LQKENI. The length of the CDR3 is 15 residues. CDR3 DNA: TGTGCCAGCTCACCAAATGAGGGGGTTAACACTGAAGCTTTCTTT. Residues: CASSPNEGVNTEAFF.

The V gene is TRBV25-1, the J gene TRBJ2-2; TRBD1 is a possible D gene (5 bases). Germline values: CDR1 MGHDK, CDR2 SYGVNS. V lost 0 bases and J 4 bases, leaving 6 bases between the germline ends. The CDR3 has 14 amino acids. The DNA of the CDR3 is TGTGCCAGCAGTGAATATAGGGGCACCGGGGAGCTGTTTTTT. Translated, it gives CASSEYRGTGELFF. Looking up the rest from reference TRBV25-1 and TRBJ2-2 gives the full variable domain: EADIYQTPRYLVIGTGKKITLECSQTMGHDKMYWYQQDPGMELHLIHYSYGVNSTEKGDLSSESTVSRIRTEHFPLTLESARPSHTSQYLCASSEYRGTGELFFGEGSRLTVL.

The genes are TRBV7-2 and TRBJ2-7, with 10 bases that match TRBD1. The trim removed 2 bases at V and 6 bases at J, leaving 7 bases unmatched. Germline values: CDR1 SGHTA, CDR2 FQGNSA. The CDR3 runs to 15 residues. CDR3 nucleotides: TGTGCCAGCAGCTTACGATCCGGGACAGGGGTCGAGCAGTACGTC. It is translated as CASSLRSGTGVEQYV.

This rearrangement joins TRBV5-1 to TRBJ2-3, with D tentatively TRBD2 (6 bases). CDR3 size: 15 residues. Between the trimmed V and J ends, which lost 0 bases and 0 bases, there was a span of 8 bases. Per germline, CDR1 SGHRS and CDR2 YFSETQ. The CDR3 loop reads CASSLAGTSTDTQYF. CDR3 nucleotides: TGCGCCAGCAGCTTGGCGGGGACTAGCACAGATACGCAGTATTTT.

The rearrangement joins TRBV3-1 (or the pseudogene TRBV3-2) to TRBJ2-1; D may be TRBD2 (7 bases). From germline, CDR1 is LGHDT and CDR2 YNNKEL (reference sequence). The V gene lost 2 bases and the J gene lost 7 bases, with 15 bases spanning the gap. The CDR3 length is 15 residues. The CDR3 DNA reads TGTGCCAGCAGCCAAAGGGGAGGGGGGGCGAATGAGCAGTTCTTC. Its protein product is CASSQRGGGANEQFF.

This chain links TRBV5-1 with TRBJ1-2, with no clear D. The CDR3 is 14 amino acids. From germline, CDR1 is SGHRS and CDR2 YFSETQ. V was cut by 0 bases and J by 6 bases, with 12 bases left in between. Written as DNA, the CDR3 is TGCGCCAGCAGCTTGGAACAGCCTGGGGATGGCTACACCTTC. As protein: CASSLEQPGDGYTF.

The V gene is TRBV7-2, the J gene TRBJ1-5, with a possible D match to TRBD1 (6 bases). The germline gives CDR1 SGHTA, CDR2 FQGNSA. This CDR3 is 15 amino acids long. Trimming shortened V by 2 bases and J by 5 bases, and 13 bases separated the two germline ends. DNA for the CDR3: TGTGCCAGCAGCTTACAGGGGTGGGCCGATCAGCCCCAGCATTTT. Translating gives CASSLQGWADQPQHF.